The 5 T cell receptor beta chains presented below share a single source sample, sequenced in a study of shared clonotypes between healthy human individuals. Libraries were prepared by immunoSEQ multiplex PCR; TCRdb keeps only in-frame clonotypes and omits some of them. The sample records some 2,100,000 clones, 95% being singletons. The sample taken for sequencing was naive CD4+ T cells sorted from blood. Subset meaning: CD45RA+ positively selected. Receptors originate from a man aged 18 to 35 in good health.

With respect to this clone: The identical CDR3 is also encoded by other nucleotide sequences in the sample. CDR3 region: CASSLGGKETQYF. The CDR3 DNA reads TGTGCCAGCAGCTTGGGTGGGAAAGAGACCCAGTACTTC. The V gene is TRBV5-4, the J gene TRBJ2-5; D not resolved. Trimming removed 0 bases at V and 3 bases at J, with 6 bases between. The CDR3 consists of 13 residues. Germline values: CDR1 SGHNT, CDR2 YYREEE (reference sequence).

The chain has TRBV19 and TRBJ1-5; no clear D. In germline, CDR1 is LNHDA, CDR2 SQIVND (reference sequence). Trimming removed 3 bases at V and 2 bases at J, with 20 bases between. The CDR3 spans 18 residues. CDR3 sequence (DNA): TGTGCCAGTAGTATTCGGGCAATCGGACTTATTGGCAATCAGCCCCAGCATTTT. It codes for CASSIRAIGLIGNQPQHF.

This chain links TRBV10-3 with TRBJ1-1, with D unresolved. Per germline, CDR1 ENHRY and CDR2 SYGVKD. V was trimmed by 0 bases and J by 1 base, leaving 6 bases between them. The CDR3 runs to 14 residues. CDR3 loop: CAISESGKNTEAFF. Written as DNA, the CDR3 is TGTGCCATCAGTGAGTCGGGCAAGAACACTGAAGCTTTCTTT.

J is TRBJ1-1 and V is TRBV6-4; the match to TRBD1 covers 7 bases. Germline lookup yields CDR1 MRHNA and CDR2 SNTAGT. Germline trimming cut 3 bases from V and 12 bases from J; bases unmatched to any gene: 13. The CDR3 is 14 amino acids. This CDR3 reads CASSEQGTPGRTFF. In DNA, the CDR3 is TGTGCCAGCAGTGAACAGGGGACTCCTGGCCGGACTTTCTTT.

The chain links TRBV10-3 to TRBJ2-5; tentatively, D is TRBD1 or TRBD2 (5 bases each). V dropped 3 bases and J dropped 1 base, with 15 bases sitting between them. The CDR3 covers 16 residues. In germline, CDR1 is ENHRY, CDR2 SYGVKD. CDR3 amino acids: CAISEIGDGLQETQYF. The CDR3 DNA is TGTGCCATCAGTGAAATCGGGGACGGGCTCCAAGAGACCCAGTACTTC.